A selection of T cell receptor beta chains follows, all from one sample in a study of blood T cell repertoires in COVID-19. Produced via immunoSEQ multiplex PCR; TCRdb's table is partial and in-frame only. Here the sample spans around 190,000 clones, roughly four fifths being singletons. The sequenced material came from peripheral blood. The receptors were sampled from an older woman with COVID-19, enrolled during active disease. Both conserved end residues are part of each CDR3. A D gene is named only where the DNA matches it firmly. Only part of the rows carry a size: once, few, many, or a class if the clone is expanded.

TRBV7-9,.,11,.,CASTRGYEQYF
TRBV6-5,.,16,TRBD1,CASSWDRGRPGYGYTF
TRBV4-1,.,17,.,CASSQTGQTHSGNTIYF
TRBV7-2,once,16,TRBD2,CASSFIAGPRGNEQFF
TRBV29-1,.,14,TRBD2,CSVCRSTSADTQYF
TRBV4-1,.,14,TRBD1,CASSPTGGFYGYTF
TRBV7-3,.,13,.,CASSRRLVGELFF
TRBV29-1,.,13,.,CSAGAGQIYGYTF
TRBV7-9,once,17,.,CASSSSTGLLRSDTQYF
TRBV6-5,.,13,.,CASSYFVETEAFF
TRBV12-5,.,16,TRBD1,CASGFTTGARGNTIYF
TRBV6-6,.,14,TRBD1,CASKNRGWSETQYF
TRBV24-1,.,14,.,CATSDRDSGNEQFF
TRBV30,.,14,.,CAWSARTWRDEQFF
TRBV28,.,17,TRBD2,CASSFGGWSGSRNEQFF
TRBV28,few,12,.,CASRAGQYEQYF
TRBV6-1,.,13,TRBD2,CASSHSGGYEQYF
TRBV19,.,14,.,CASEWYPRNQPQHF
TRBV2,few,14,.,CASLMEALNTEAFF
TRBV18,once,15,TRBD1,CASSPDRGGNQPQHF
TRBV10-3,.,14,TRBD2,CAIRPLAGGYEQYF
TRBV9,.,14,TRBD2,CASSETSGQSEQFF
TRBV18,.,15,TRBD2,CASSPGLAGGNEQFF
TRBV6-1,.,17,TRBD2,CASSGGLAGEGAGELFF
TRBV28,.,16,TRBD1,CASSLVDRGRNQPQHF
TRBV24-1,.,15,TRBD1,CATSDRTGGTDTQYF
TRBV12-3/TRBV12-4,.,13,.,CASSQGSNQPQHF
TRBV10-3,.,18,TRBD2,CAISVSGGDSGVTDTQYF
TRBV5-1,once,17,TRBD2,CASSLELAGGSYNEQFF
TRBV7-3,few,16,.,CASSLESGPNTGELFF
TRBV5-4,.,13,.,CASTYRGSYEQYF
TRBV5-4,.,14,.,CASSLQRVPYEQYF
TRBV30,.,15,.,CAWNPRSVTKNIQYF